What follows describes a single T cell receptor beta chain. TCRdb recomputed calls from the 5' RACE reads with MiXCR, one row per CDR3 protein. The table lists more than 600,000 distinct CDR3 sequences, roughly 20% of them singletons, with around 13% in the top ten. Germline V lookup: CDR1 LGHDT, CDR2 YNNKEL (reference sequence). V lost 3 bases and J lost 4; bases outside the gene matches: 13. The CDR3 has 17 residues. This sample is part of a study of identical twins. These data were also reused for a study on T cells expressing NK-cell markers.

The receptor was isolated from a woman aged 18-30 years in good health. The source material was PBMCs. J is TRBJ2-7 and V is TRBV3-1; 9 bases line up with TRBD1. Here the CDR3 reads CASSQVLPGQGPYEQYF. CDR3 DNA sequence: TGTGCCAGCAGCCAGGTTCTCCCGGGACAGGGACCATACGAGCAGTACTTC.